Below, one T cell receptor (beta chain) is given with its context. Its matching antigen is unknown. This record belongs to a study of shared clonotypes between healthy human individuals. Study-wide points: It was observed that approximately 5% of naive CD4 clonotypes were shared across a handful of donors. Sequencing depth was a factor that was expected to affect clonotype sharing among donors. It was the non-shared clonotypes that had lower generation probabilities than clonotypes shared by all four donors.

Positively selected for CCR7, the CD45RO-negative cells used as naive CD8 cells excluded terminally differentiated effector memory CD45RA+ cells. Method: immunoSEQ multiplex PCR; TCRdb's copy keeps in-frame clones and lacks some. The sample shows approximately 2,000,000 clones, 90% to 95% of them seen only once. Germline CDR1 is MNHEY and CDR2 is SVGAGI. Germline trimming cut 4 bases from V and 8 bases from J; bases unmatched to any gene: 7. The CDR3 consists of 13 residues. The sequence was collected from a young man in good health. Some clones in this sample may be carry-over from other donors' samples. V usage is TRBV6-5 and J usage is TRBJ1-1; 7 bases map to TRBD1. Specimen: naive CD8+ T cells from PBMCs. The CDR3 reads CASSSWTGPEAFF. CDR3 in DNA: TGTGCCAGCAGTTCCTGGACAGGACCGGAAGCTTTCTTT.